This note documents a single T cell receptor beta chain sequence. Antigen unknown. The sample originates from a study of cytomegalovirus exposure and HLA in healthy donors. Study-wide background: Tens of millions of unique TCR sequences came from HLA-typed donors in an early release.

Findings and limits, study-wide: An analysis done earlier found most TCR beta V segments productive about 87% or about 30% of the time. A later analysis linked a missense DCLRE1C variant to TCR beta V- and J-gene trimming. In a later analysis, HLA-associated TCR beta chains were more clonally expanded than equally common others.

With 60 Vbeta and 13 Jbeta primers, the PCR was carried out. TCRdb keeps only in-frame clones here, not all; method: immunoSEQ multiplex PCR. The data show about 150,000 clones, with 70% to 85% seen just once and around 3.2% held by the top ten. What was sequenced was PBMCs. This clonotype was obtained from a male donor in good health and CMV-seronegative.

The CDR3 DNA is TGTGCCAGCAGTGACACGACAGGGTTAGCTTTCTTT. Its protein is CASSDTTGLAFF. The chain joins TRBV6-4 to TRBJ1-1; 7 nucleotides line up with TRBD1. V was pared by 2 bases and J by 10 bases, with 4 bases of the junction left unmatched. The CDR3 is 12 amino acids. Germline-derived CDR1 and CDR2 are MRHNA and SNTAGT.